This T cell receptor beta chain derives from a study of blood T cell repertoires in COVID-19. On the study more broadly: Sample material is recorded as cDNA or gDNA derived from T cells, B-cell-depleted T cells, or PBMCs.

The germline V gene has CDR1 MDHEN and CDR2 SYDVKM. Deletions cut 1 base from V and 0 bases from J, with 10 bases between. The CDR3 is 15 amino acids. Libraries were prepared by immunoSEQ multiplex PCR; TCRdb keeps only in-frame clonotypes and omits some of them. The sample consists of 50,000 to 65,000 clones, around 77% of them appearing once. This clone is classed as medium-sized (0.01 to 0.1%). V and J are TRBV28 and TRBJ2-7; no definite D call. This clonotype originated in a woman between 70 and 85 years old with COVID-19, enrolled during active disease. What was sequenced was peripheral blood. The CDR3 sequence is CASSLYGESSYEQYF. In DNA, the CDR3 is TGTGCCAGCAGTTTATATGGTGAGAGCTCCTACGAGCAGTACTTC.